What follows are 20 T cell receptor beta chains derived from one specimen sequenced in a study of spatial heterogeneity in lung cancer. TCRdb reanalysed the 5' RACE reads using MiXCR and keeps one entry per CDR3 protein. The sample holds around 2,700 distinct CDR3 sequences; roughly 9% are singletons and the top ten take roughly two fifths. Specified time point: sample taken at primary tumor resection. The authors sequenced whole RNA from tumor, nontumor lung or frozen PBMC without sorting. The sample consisted of normal lung tissue next to the tumor, taken at surgery. These receptor sequences come from a male donor with early-stage non-small cell lung cancer.

This clonotype ranks as large (0.1 to 1%). This beta chain turned up in a library designed for alpha chains; as an off-target read, its abundance says little. The V call is TRBV29-1, the J call TRBJ2-2, with D unresolved. V lost 2 bases to trimming and J lost 7 bases, with 8 bases between them. The CDR3 has 12 amino acids. CDR1 and CDR2 from the germline V gene are SQVTM and ANQGSEA. The CDR3 DNA follows: TGCAGCGTTGAACCTGAAGGCGGGGAGCTGTTTTTT. Protein product: CSVEPEGGELFF.

Note on this clonotype: The library was designed around alpha chains, so this beta chain is a stray read whose abundance carries little weight. The chain is built from TRBV9 and TRBJ2-3; D may correspond to TRBD1 or TRBD2 (5 bases each). This CDR3 has 13 amino acids. Between the trimmed V and J ends, which lost 4 bases and 8 bases, there was a span of 14 bases. The germline CDR1 and CDR2 sequences are SGDLS and YYNGEE. CDR3 loop: CASSPLGASTQYF. CDR3 coding DNA: TGTGCCAGCAGCCCCCTCGGGGCGAGTACGCAGTATTTT.

With regard to this clonotype: This clone may be a read error of a much larger clone one base away. This beta chain turned up in a library designed for alpha chains; as an off-target read, its abundance says little. V and J are TRBV6-2 or TRBV6-3 and TRBJ2-7, with D unresolved. This CDR3 is 13 amino acids long. Germline V gives CDR1 MNHEY, CDR2 SVGEGT. CDR3 in amino acids: CASGYEDDYEQYF. The CDR3 nucleotides are TGTGCCAGCGGTTATGAGGACGACTACGAGCAGTACTTC.

This clonotype was seen more than once but under ten times. This beta chain is an unintended read in a library built for alpha chains; its size means little. The J gene is TRBJ2-5, the V gene TRBV28; 9 positions match TRBD1. Germline V gene data show CDR1 as MDHEN and CDR2 as SYDVKM. This CDR3 spans 14 amino acids. V lost 5 bases to trimming and J lost 1 base; unmatched junction nucleotides: 2. CDR3 sequence: CASSKDRGQETQYF. In nucleotides, the CDR3 is TGTGCCAGCAGTAAGGACAGGGGCCAAGAGACCCAGTACTTC.

This clonotype came up many times. This beta chain turned up in a library designed for alpha chains; as an off-target read, its abundance says little. The CDR3 region has the DNA TGTGCCAGCAGCGTACTAGGGACTCGTGGAAGGGAGACCCAGTACTTC. Its translation is CASSVLGTRGRETQYF. This chain connects TRBV7-2 to TRBJ2-5; D perhaps matches TRBD2 (6 bases). Germline CDR1 reads SGHTA; CDR2 reads FQGNSA. This CDR3 region has 16 residues. Trimming took off 5 bases at V and 5 bases at J, with 21 bases between the two ends.

With regard to this clonotype: The junction does not match germline at one end; this may be a read error. This beta chain lies outside the target of a library built for alpha chains; its clone size means little. The V call is TRBV28, the J call TRBJ2-2; D is possibly TRBD2 (5 bases). The germline V gene has CDR1 MDHEN and CDR2 SYDVKM. CDR3 length: 13 amino acids. CDR3 DNA sequence: TGTGCCAGCAGTTTGGGAAGGTACACCGGGGAGCTGTTT. Encoded protein: CASSLGRYTGELF.

This clonotype is medium-sized. This beta chain turned up in a library designed for alpha chains; as an off-target read, its abundance says little. The rearrangement joins TRBV7-9 to TRBJ2-2; D gene uncertain. CDR1 and CDR2 from the germline V gene are SEHNR and FQNEAQ (reference sequence). CDR3 length: 15 residues. V was trimmed by 2 bases and J by 0 bases, leaving 7 bases between them. CDR3 region: CASSLRVANTGELFF. The CDR3 nucleotides read TGTGCCAGCAGCTTAAGGGTAGCGAACACCGGGGAGCTGTTTTTT.

Ten or more counts support this clonotype. Little can be read into the size of this beta chain, an off-target read in a library designed for alpha chains. The chain employs TRBV6-5 and TRBJ2-1, with D tentatively TRBD2 (6 bases). Trimming stripped 7 bases from V and 4 bases from J, with 20 bases between. CDR3 length: 16 amino acids. Germline loops: CDR1 MNHEY, CDR2 SVGAGI. Written as DNA, the CDR3 is TGTGCCAGCACCCGGGATGCACTAGCTGAATACAATGAGCAGTTCTTC. Its translation is CASTRDALAEYNEQFF.

This clonotype was recorded many times. The library was designed around alpha chains, so this beta chain is a stray read whose abundance carries little weight. CDR3 nucleotides: TGTGCCAGCAGCAGTGGACAGGGGCTGTACAATGAGCAGTTCTTC. This gives the protein CASSSGQGLYNEQFF. The V and J genes are TRBV6-6 and TRBJ2-1; 9 nucleotides align to TRBD1. J gave up 4 bases and V 6 bases, and 7 bases lay outside the gene matches. Germline lookup yields CDR1 MNHNY and CDR2 SVGAGI (reference sequence). The CDR3 covers 15 residues.

This clonotype was found a few times. The size of this beta chain means little, since it is a stray read in a library made for alpha chains. The chain couples TRBV6-1 to TRBJ1-3; D remains unclear. Germline values: CDR1 MNHNS, CDR2 SASEGT. V shed 4 bases and J shed 0 bases, with 13 bases lying between them. CDR3 size: 16 residues. The CDR3 DNA sequence: TGTGCCAGCAGTGCGAACTATCCCGGCTCTGGAAACACCATATATTTT. It yields the protein CASSANYPGSGNTIYF.

This clonotype is medium-sized in the sample. This beta chain represents an off-target read in a library built for alpha chains; its size is of limited meaning. The chain combines TRBV19 with TRBJ1-5; 9 bases map to TRBD1. V lost 7 bases to trimming and J lost 4 bases; unmatched junction nucleotides: 8. CDR1 is LNHDA and CDR2 is SQIVND in the germline V gene (reference sequence). The CDR3 runs 15 residues. The chain's CDR3 is CASNSGQGINQPQHF. CDR3 in DNA: TGTGCCAGTAATTCGGGACAGGGTATTAATCAGCCCCAGCATTTT. Using reference TRBV19 and TRBJ1-5 for the parts outside the CDR3, the full variable domain is DGGITQSPKYLFRKEGQNVTLSCEQNLNHDAMYWYRQDPGQGLRLIYYSQIVNDFQKGDIAEGYSVSREKKESFPLTVTSAQKNPTAFYLCASNSGQGINQPQHFGDGTRLSIL.

This clonotype counts as medium-sized. Because the library targeted alpha chains, this beta chain is an off-target read whose size means little. The chain couples TRBV7-7 to TRBJ2-1, with D possibly being TRBD2 (5 bases). Germline V gives CDR1 SSHAT, CDR2 FNYEAQ (reference sequence). Trimming removed 5 bases from V and 10 bases from J, with 15 bases in between. The CDR3 is 13 amino acids. In nucleotides, the CDR3 is TGTGCCAGCAGCCAAGCCCCACGGGGAGAGCAGTTCTTC. It translates to CASSQAPRGEQFF.

This clonotype is medium-sized in the sample. As an off-target read in a library built for alpha chains, this beta chain has a frequency of little significance. The genes are TRBV12-3 or TRBV12-4 and TRBJ2-2; the match to TRBD2 covers 8 bases. J gave up 4 bases and V 7 bases, and 11 bases lay outside the gene matches. There are 16 residues in the CDR3. CDR3 residues: CASTSWGREVTGELFF. The CDR3 bases are TGTGCCAGCACCTCCTGGGGGCGGGAGGTCACCGGGGAGCTGTTTTTT.

This clonotype was counted ten times or more. Since it is a stray read in a library aimed at alpha chains, this beta chain has a size that is not meaningful. This rearrangement joins TRBV28 to TRBJ2-6, with TRBD1 identical over 7 bases. In germline, CDR1 is MDHEN, CDR2 SYDVKM. The CDR3 covers 19 residues. V lost 3 bases to trimming and J lost 0 bases; unmatched junction nucleotides: 11. The CDR3 DNA reads as TGTGCCAGCAGTTTCCCCGGACAGGTTACTCTCTCTGGGGCCAACGTCCTGACTTTC. This translates into CASSFPGQVTLSGANVLTF.

By share, this clonotype ranks as medium-sized. This beta chain represents an off-target read in a library built for alpha chains; its size is of limited meaning. The chain has TRBV7-3 and TRBJ2-2; the D is unclear. With 5 bases removed from V and 4 bases from J, the gap between germline ends came to 8 bases. CDR1 SGHTA and CDR2 FQGTGA come from the germline V gene. This CDR3 is built from 13 residues. The CDR3 here is CASSADITGELFF. The DNA of the CDR3 is TGTGCCAGCAGCGCCGACATCACCGGGGAGCTGTTTTTT.

Many counts were recorded for this clonotype. Found in a library prepared for alpha chains, this beta chain is an off-target read, and its abundance has little meaning. The rearrangement links TRBV6-6 to TRBJ2-7; 10 bases agree with TRBD2. The CDR3 totals 15 residues. The V gene end was trimmed by 4 bases and the J gene end by 4 bases; junction bases not matched to a gene: 7. Germline V gives CDR1 MNHNY, CDR2 SVGAGI (reference sequence). CDR3 sequence: CASSFSGLAWYEQYF. CDR3 nucleotide sequence: TGTGCCAGCAGTTTCTCGGGACTAGCGTGGTACGAGCAGTACTTC.

The table lists this clonotype with a few counts. The library was prepared for alpha chains; this beta chain is a stray read, so its frequency means little. The chain carries TRBV6-2 or TRBV6-3 and TRBJ2-1, with D perhaps matching TRBD2 (7 bases). CDR1 and CDR2 (germline): MNHEY, SVGEGT. V was trimmed by 0 bases and J by 5 bases, leaving 20 bases between them. The length of the CDR3 is 18 residues. The CDR3 bases are TGTGCCAGCAGTTACTCGGATCTTGCGGGGGCCCCTCACAATGAGCAGTTCTTC. As protein: CASSYSDLAGAPHNEQFF.

This clonotype rates as medium-sized. This beta chain is a stray sequence in a library constructed for alpha chains; its clone size is not meaningful. V usage is TRBV20-1 and J usage is TRBJ2-7; possibly TRBD1 for D (5 bases). Trimming cost V 2 bases and J 3 bases, with 14 bases left between them. Germline assignment: CDR1 DFQATT and CDR2 SNEGSKA (reference sequence). This CDR3 spans 14 amino acids. The CDR3 DNA reads as TGCAGTGCTAGAATAGTCCAGGGTGGCTACGAGCAGTACTTC. This sequence encodes CSARIVQGGYEQYF.

In its sample, this clonotype was seen many times. The size of this beta chain means little, since it is a stray read in a library made for alpha chains. This chain joins TRBV6-5 and TRBJ2-1; D uncertain. From germline, CDR1 is MNHEY and CDR2 SVGAGI. V lost 5 bases, J lost 8 bases, and 10 bases lay in between. The CDR3 loop spans 12 amino acids. Written as DNA, the CDR3 is TGTGCCAGCAGTCGTACTAACGATGAGCAGTTCTTC. It specifies CASSRTNDEQFF.

At least ten counts were recorded for this clonotype. Found in a library prepared for alpha chains, this beta chain is an off-target read, and its abundance has little meaning. This sequence joins TRBV2 and TRBJ2-6, with TRBD2 identical over 7 bases. The CDR3 totals 17 residues. V was pared by 7 bases and J by 0 bases, with 9 bases of the junction left unmatched. The germline V gene has CDR1 SNHLY and CDR2 FYNNEI. The CDR3 coding sequence is TGTGCCAGCACTAGCGGAATTCCTTTCTCTGGGGCCAACGTCCTGACTTTC. Its protein product is CASTSGIPFSGANVLTF.